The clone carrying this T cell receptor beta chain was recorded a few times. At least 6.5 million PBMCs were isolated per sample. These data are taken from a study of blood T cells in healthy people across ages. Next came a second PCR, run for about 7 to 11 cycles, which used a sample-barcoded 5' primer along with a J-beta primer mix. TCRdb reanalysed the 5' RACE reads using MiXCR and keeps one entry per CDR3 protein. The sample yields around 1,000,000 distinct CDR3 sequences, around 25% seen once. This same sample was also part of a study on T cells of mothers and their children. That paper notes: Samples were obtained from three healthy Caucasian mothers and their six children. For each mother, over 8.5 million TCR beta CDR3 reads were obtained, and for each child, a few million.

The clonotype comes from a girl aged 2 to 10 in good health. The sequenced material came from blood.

CDR3 nucleotides: TGTGCCAGCAGCCAAAATCCGGGAACTGAAGCTTTCTTT. Its protein is CASSQNPGTEAFF. The chain is built from TRBV14 and TRBJ1-1; D not certain. Germline CDR1 reads SGHDN; CDR2 reads FVKESK. The CDR3 is made up of 13 amino acids. V was clipped by 2 bases and J by 5 bases, with 9 bases between them. Variable domain in full (rest from reference TRBV14 and TRBJ1-1): EAGVTQFPSHSVIEKGQTVTLRCDPISGHDNLYWYRRVMGKEIKFLLHFVKESKQDESGMPNNRFLAERTGGTYSTLKVQPAELEDSGVYFCASSQNPGTEAFFGQGTRLTVV.